Below, one TCR beta chain is given with its context. The donor cohort consisted entirely of Caucasian adults residing in Nashville, Tennessee. The sample belongs to a study of shared clonotypes between healthy human individuals. The authors distributed each subset's genomic DNA evenly over several immunoSEQ plates. Template for every sorted-subset replicate PCR totaled about 200 ng DNA, 25,000 to 35,000 T cell genomes. Data came from immunoSEQ multiplex PCR; TCRdb stores just in-frame clones and leaves some out. Of roughly 2.2 million clones in the sample, 85% to 95% were seen once. The V end was cut by 5 bases, the J end by 0 bases, with 7 bases between. Germline V gene lookup returns CDR1 LNHDA and CDR2 SQIVND (reference sequence). The CDR3 is 14 amino acids.

The receptor comes from a young man in good health. Some clones in this sample may be carry-over from other donors' samples. The sequencing input was naive CD4+ T cells from PBMCs. The subset: CD45RA+ positively selected. The V call is TRBV19, the J call TRBJ2-2; a weak D match, TRBD1 (5 bases). CDR3 sequence (DNA): TGTGCCAGTAGTCTGACAGCGAACACCGGGGAGCTGTTTTTT. This codes for CASSLTANTGELFF.